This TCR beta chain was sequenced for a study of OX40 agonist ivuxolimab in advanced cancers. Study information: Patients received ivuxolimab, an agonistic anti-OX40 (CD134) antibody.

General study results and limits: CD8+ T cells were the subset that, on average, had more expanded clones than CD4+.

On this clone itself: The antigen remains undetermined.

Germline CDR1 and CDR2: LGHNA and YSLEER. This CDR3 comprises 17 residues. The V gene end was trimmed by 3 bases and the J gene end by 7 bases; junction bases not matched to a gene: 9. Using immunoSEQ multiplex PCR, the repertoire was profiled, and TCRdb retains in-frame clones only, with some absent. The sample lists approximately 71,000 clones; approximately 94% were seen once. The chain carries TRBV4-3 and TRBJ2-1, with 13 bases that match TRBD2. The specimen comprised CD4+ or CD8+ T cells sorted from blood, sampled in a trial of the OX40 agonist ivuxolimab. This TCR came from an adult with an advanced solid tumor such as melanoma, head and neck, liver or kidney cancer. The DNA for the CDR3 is TGCGCCAGCAGCCAGGGGATGAGACTAGCGGGGGGAAATGAGCAGTTCTTC. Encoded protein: CASSQGMRLAGGNEQFF.